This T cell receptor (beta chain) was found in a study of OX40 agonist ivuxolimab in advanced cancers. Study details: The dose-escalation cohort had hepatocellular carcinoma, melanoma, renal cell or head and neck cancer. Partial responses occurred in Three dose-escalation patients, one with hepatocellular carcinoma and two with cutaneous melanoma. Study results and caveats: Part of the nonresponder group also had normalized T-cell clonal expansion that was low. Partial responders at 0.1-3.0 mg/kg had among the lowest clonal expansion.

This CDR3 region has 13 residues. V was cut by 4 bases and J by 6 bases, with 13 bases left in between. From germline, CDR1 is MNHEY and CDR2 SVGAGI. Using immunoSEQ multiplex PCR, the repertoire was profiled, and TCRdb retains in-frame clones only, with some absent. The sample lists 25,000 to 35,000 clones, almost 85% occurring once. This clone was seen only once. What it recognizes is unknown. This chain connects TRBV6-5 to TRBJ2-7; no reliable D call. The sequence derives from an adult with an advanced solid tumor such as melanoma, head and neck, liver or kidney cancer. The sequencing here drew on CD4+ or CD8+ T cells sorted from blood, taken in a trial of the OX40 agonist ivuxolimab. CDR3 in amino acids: CASSSGIFSEQYF. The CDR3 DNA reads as TGTGCCAGCAGTTCGGGTATCTTCTCCGAGCAGTACTTC.